Listed below are T cell receptor beta chains from one sample, sequenced in a study of shared clonotypes between healthy human individuals. This table comes from immunoSEQ multiplex PCR, and its TCRdb copy is limited to in-frame clones, with some not included. The sample records nearly 1,000,000 clones, less than 85% being singletons. The sample comprised memory CD4+ T cells sorted from blood. All receptors come from a man younger than 35 in good health. Both conserved end residues are part of each CDR3. A D gene is named only where the DNA matches it firmly. Clone size is shown for a subset of rows, as once, few, many or a class of expanded clone.

v_call	d_call	j_call	clone_size	cdr3_aa	cdr3_nt
TRBV27	.	TRBJ2-1	few	CASSWGSEQFF	TGTGCCAGCAGTTGGGGAAGTGAGCAGTTCTTC
TRBV9	.	TRBJ2-7	.	CASSRQGTGPYSYEQYF	TGTGCCAGCAGCCGCCAGGGTACGGGACCCTATTCCTACGAGCAGTACTTC
TRBV4-1	.	TRBJ2-6	.	CASSQPLQGPKAGANVLTF	TGCGCCAGCAGCCAACCCCTGCAGGGTCCCAAAGCTGGGGCCAACGTCCTGACTTTC
TRBV10-3	.	TRBJ1-4	.	CAISEGGNEKLFF	TGTGCCATCAGTGAGGGAGGGAATGAAAAACTGTTTTTT
TRBV4-2	.	TRBJ2-1	.	CASSQERNSYNEQFF	TGTGCCAGCAGCCAAGAAAGAAACTCGTACAATGAGCAGTTCTTC
TRBV2	.	TRBJ2-7	.	CASSYTVSGEWNGYEQYF	TGTGCCAGCAGTTATACGGTTTCAGGGGAATGGAACGGCTACGAGCAGTACTTC
TRBV2	.	TRBJ1-4	.	CASSEGGTNEKLFF	TGTGCCAGCAGTGAGGGGGGAACTAATGAAAAACTGTTTTTT
TRBV9	TRBD1	TRBJ2-7	.	CASSAFGTVYEQYF	TGTGCCAGCAGCGCCTTTGGGACAGTCTACGAGCAGTACTTC
TRBV6-1	.	TRBJ1-6	.	CASSGRLNSPLHF	TGTGCCAGCAGCGGACGGCTTAATTCACCCCTCCACTTT
TRBV2	.	TRBJ1-2	.	CASSEEDLIYGYTF	TGTGCCAGCAGTGAGGAGGACCTGATCTATGGCTACACCTTC
TRBV18	TRBD1	TRBJ2-3	once	CASSGQAADTQYF	TGTGCCAGCTCCGGACAGGCGGCAGATACGCAGTATTTT
TRBV7-2	.	TRBJ1-1	once	CASSPDRYMNTEAFF	TGTGCCAGCAGTCCAGACAGGTACATGAACACTGAAGCTTTCTTT
TRBV6-1	TRBD2	TRBJ2-4	.	CASSEGLTSGGRSAKNIQYF	TGTGCCAGCAGTGAAGGGCTAACTAGCGGGGGGCGTTCAGCCAAAAACATTCAGTACTTC
TRBV6-5	TRBD1	TRBJ2-7	.	CASSYDRGTYEQYF	TGTGCCAGCAGTTATGACAGGGGAACCTACGAGCAGTACTTC
TRBV6-5	.	TRBJ2-7	.	CASISQSYEQYF	TGTGCCAGCATATCTCAGAGCTACGAGCAGTACTTC
TRBV7-8	TRBD1	TRBJ1-6	.	CASSLNGISGGNSPLHF	TGTGCCAGCAGCTTAAACGGAATTTCAGGGGGCAATTCACCCCTCCACTTT
TRBV6-6	TRBD1	TRBJ1-2	many	CASSHPGQGDGYTF	TGTGCCAGCAGCCATCCGGGACAGGGTGATGGCTACACCTTC
TRBV7-9	.	TRBJ2-7	.	CASSSGTGSYEQYF	TGTGCCAGCAGTTCCGGGACGGGCTCCTACGAGCAGTACTTC
TRBV28	TRBD1	TRBJ1-2	.	CASSFLPQGLAYGYTF	TGTGCCAGCAGTTTTCTCCCACAGGGGTTGGCCTATGGCTACACCTTC
TRBV2	.	TRBJ1-6	.	CASRQDNSPLHF	TGTGCCAGCCGACAGGATAATTCACCCCTCCACTTT
TRBV9	.	TRBJ2-3	many	CASSVGGGDTQYF	TGTGCCAGCAGCGTAGGTGGTGGAGATACGCAGTATTTT
TRBV6-1	TRBD2	TRBJ2-6	few	CASSEVGGSGANVLTF	TGTGCCAGCAGTGAAGTGGGGGGGAGCGGGGCCAACGTCCTGACTTTC
TRBV7-6	TRBD1	TRBJ1-3	.	CASSLGAGGSGNTIYF	TGTGCCAGCAGCTTAGGAGCAGGGGGTTCTGGAAACACCATATATTTT
TRBV18	.	TRBJ2-5	.	CASSPSDTRPEYF	TGTGCCAGCTCACCGAGCGACACCCGACCAGAGTACTTC
TRBV7-2	.	TRBJ2-7	.	CASSWGYEQYF	TGTGCCAGCAGTTGGGGTTACGAGCAGTACTTC
TRBV7-2	TRBD1	TRBJ1-1	few	CASSSTGLSTEAFF	TGTGCCAGCAGCTCGACAGGGTTGAGCACTGAAGCTTTCTTT
TRBV13	.	TRBJ1-2	.	CASSSMSSGVGTFNYGYTF	TGTGCCAGCAGCTCCATGTCGTCGGGTGTGGGGACTTTTAACTATGGCTACACCTTC
TRBV14	TRBD2	TRBJ2-2	.	CASSHLLGLAGASGELFF	TGTGCCAGCAGCCATTTGTTGGGACTAGCGGGAGCTTCCGGGGAGCTGTTTTTT
TRBV7-8	.	TRBJ2-7	.	CASSLVGGVSYEQYF	TGTGCCAGCAGCTTAGTCGGAGGGGTTTCCTACGAGCAGTACTTC
TRBV6-6	.	TRBJ1-6	.	CASSYGGADNSPLHF	TGTGCCAGCAGTTACGGGGGCGCGGATAATTCACCCCTCCACTTT
TRBV11-2	.	TRBJ2-3	.	CASSLDFVGRSTDTQYF	TGTGCCAGCAGCTTAGATTTTGTAGGCCGAAGCACAGATACGCAGTATTTT
TRBV29-1	TRBD1	TRBJ1-1	.	CSVRDRASPWLVF	TGCAGCGTCCGGGACAGGGCTAGCCCCTGGCTAGTTTTT
TRBV6-1	.	TRBJ2-4	.	CASSTGRENIQYF	TGTGCCAGCAGTACAGGCCGGGAAAACATTCAGTACTTC
TRBV7-9	TRBD1	TRBJ2-7	.	CASSLGQGAIYEQYF	TGTGCCAGCAGCTTAGGGCAGGGGGCCATCTACGAGCAGTACTTC
TRBV7-9	TRBD1	TRBJ2-7	once	CASSLPRNRQGIYEQYF	TGTGCCAGCAGCCTGCCCAGGAACCGACAGGGAATCTACGAGCAGTACTTC
TRBV10-3	TRBD1	TRBJ1-1	.	CAISSDRGLTEAFF	TGTGCCATCAGTTCGGACAGGGGGCTCACTGAAGCTTTCTTT
TRBV7-9	TRBD1	TRBJ1-2	.	CASSLGAMGTAHGYTF	TGTGCCAGCAGCTTAGGGGCAATGGGGACAGCGCATGGCTACACCTTC
TRBV7-2	.	TRBJ2-7	.	CASSRARGNSYEQYF	TGTGCCAGCAGCCGCGCGCGGGGTAACTCCTACGAGCAGTACTTC
TRBV30	.	TRBJ2-2	.	CAAFPYTGELFF	TGTGCCGCGTTCCCGTACACCGGGGAGCTGTTTTTT
TRBV5-1	.	TRBJ2-4	.	CASSRGVGAAKNIQYF	TGCGCCAGCAGCCGTGGGGTCGGGGCGGCCAAAAACATTCAGTACTTC
TRBV11-2	TRBD1	TRBJ2-7	.	CASSPPGGQGYREQYF	TGTGCCAGCAGCCCCCCCGGGGGACAGGGATATCGCGAGCAGTACTTC
TRBV6-1	TRBD1	TRBJ1-6	once	CASSEAGQGGTPLHF	TGTGCCAGCAGTGAAGCGGGTCAGGGGGGCACACCCCTCCACTTT
TRBV6-1	.	TRBJ1-1	.	CASLESHTEAFF	TGTGCCAGTTTGGAGAGCCACACTGAAGCTTTCTTT